The T cell receptor beta chain described here comes from a study of T-cell reconstitution after alpha-beta-depleted transplantation in children. Study-wide results and limits: Newly produced T cells mostly accounted for T-cell counts and diversity one year post-transplant. Expanded graft clones numbering several hundred reportedly gave rise to alpha-beta T cells about two months after transplant. Some patients owed their high day-60 TCRbeta diversity to surviving recipient T cells and thymic progenitors.

This sample's TCRbeta library carried unique molecular identifier barcodes. MiXCR was run by TCRdb on the PCR reads, yielding one entry per CDR3 protein. The table records 220,000 or so distinct CDR3 sequences, under 9.5% of them present only once. This clonotype has at least ten counts. Its antigen remains unidentified. This CDR3 has 14 residues. Trimming stripped 5 bases from V and 9 bases from J, with 17 bases between. Per the germline V gene, CDR1 is MDHEN and CDR2 is SYDVKM. The sequence was collected from a male patient younger than 18 who had a stem cell transplant for acute lymphoblastic leukemia, so the T cells may come from the graft donor. Sequences were derived from PBMCs, mostly from graft donor cells, sampled 180 days after TCRalphabeta/CD19-depleted stem cell transplant. The J gene is TRBJ2-1, the V gene TRBV28; D is ambiguous. Written as DNA, the CDR3 is TGTGCCAGCAGTCCAAGACTCTACTGGGGTGAGCAGTTCTTC. It translates to CASSPRLYWGEQFF.